This T cell receptor (beta chain) was identified during a study of PD-1 blockade in classical Hodgkin lymphoma. The time point was: cycle 4 day 1 (C4D1), after 6 weeks of nivolumab. Relapse was seen in all patients after autologous stem cell transplantation, and brentuximab vedotin exposure was variable. Best overall response was complete response, partial response or progressive disease in these relapsed/refractory classical Hodgkin lymphoma patients. Here immunoSEQ multiplex PCR was the method, and the copy in TCRdb shows in-frame clones only, minus some. The sample holds tens of thousands of clones, approximately 80% seen once. Germline trimming cut 2 bases from V and 1 base from J; bases unmatched to any gene: 7. This CDR3 region has 17 residues. From germline, CDR1 is ENHRY and CDR2 SYGVKD.

The chain carries TRBV10-3 and TRBJ2-2; 7 positions agree with TRBD1. The specimen was peripheral blood mononuclear cells (PBMCs), collected before the fourth cycle of nivolumab. This sequence originates from a human donor with classical Hodgkin lymphoma. CDR3 protein: CAISENVGGWNTGELFF. For the CDR3, the DNA is TGTGCCATCAGTGAGAACGTAGGGGGCTGGAACACCGGGGAGCTGTTTTTT.